The 13 T cell receptor beta chains reported below all come from one sample, sequenced in a study of OX40 agonist ivuxolimab in advanced cancers. Clones were read by immunoSEQ multiplex PCR, and TCRdb kept only the in-frame ones, dropping some. The data show some 65,000 clones, with around 87% seen just once and approximately 0.39% held by the top ten. Material: CD4+ or CD8+ T cells sorted from blood, obtained in a trial of the OX40 agonist ivuxolimab. These receptors all stem from an adult with an advanced solid tumor such as melanoma, head and neck, liver or kidney cancer.

The rearrangement links TRBV5-5 to TRBJ1-1, with D possibly being TRBD1 (5 bases). CDR1 is SGHKS and CDR2 is YYEKEE in the germline V gene (reference sequence). V was cut by 0 bases and J by 7 bases, with 16 bases left in between. This CDR3 comprises 15 residues. The CDR3: CASSLEGTTNFEAFF. CDR3 DNA: TGTGCCAGCAGCTTGGAAGGGACGACTAACTTTGAAGCTTTCTTT.

The chain couples TRBV10-1 to TRBJ1-1, with a weak D call TRBD1 (6 bases). CDR3 length equals 13 residues. The V gene lost 6 bases and the J gene lost 5 bases, with 13 bases spanning the gap. Germline V CDR1 and CDR2: WNHNN, SYGVQD (reference sequence). The CDR3 nucleotides are TGCGCCAGCAGCGATACAGGGAGGACTGAAGCTTTCTTT. Translated: CASSDTGRTEAFF.

The rearrangement joins TRBV6-6 to TRBJ1-2; the D is unclear. CDR1 and CDR2 (germline): MNHNY, SVGAGI (reference sequence). V lost 6 bases, J lost 0 bases, and 5 bases lay in between. The CDR3 runs 12 residues. The CDR3 bases are TGTGCCAGCAGGGCGGCTAACTATGGCTACACCTTC. Its translation: CASRAANYGYTF.

This chain connects TRBV5-5 to TRBJ1-5, with D maybe TRBD1 (5 bases). Germline V gene lookup returns CDR1 SGHKS and CDR2 YYEKEE (reference sequence). The CDR3 consists of 16 residues. V lost 4 bases and J 0 bases, leaving 14 bases between the germline ends. The CDR3 sequence is CASSLMGGDSNQPQHF. The CDR3 DNA sequence: TGTGCCAGCAGCCTTATGGGGGGGGATAGCAATCAGCCCCAGCATTTT.

The chain combines TRBV7-2 with TRBJ2-7; TRBD1 aligns across 7 bases. V lost 5 bases to trimming and J lost 4 bases; unmatched junction nucleotides: 5. The CDR3 covers 13 residues. Germline CDR1 is SGHTA and CDR2 is FQGNSA. CDR3 protein: CASSPTGWYEQYF. The DNA of the CDR3 is TGTGCCAGCAGCCCGACAGGGTGGTACGAGCAGTACTTC.

CDR3 residues: CASRMAGKSTGELFF. The CDR3 coding sequence is TGCGCCAGCAGGATGGCAGGGAAAAGTACCGGGGAGCTGTTTTTT. The chain joins TRBV5-1 to TRBJ2-2; perhaps TRBD1 as D (5 bases). Germline values: CDR1 SGHRS, CDR2 YFSETQ. The CDR3 runs to 15 residues. V gave up 5 bases and J gave up 5 bases, with 16 bases separating them.

The chain combines TRBV10-3 with TRBJ2-7, with TRBD1 as a possible D gene (6 bases). The V and J ends lost 4 bases and 0 bases respectively, with 16 bases between them. Germline CDR1 is ENHRY and CDR2 is SYGVKD. This CDR3 has 16 residues. Here the CDR3 reads CAISGQASPFSYEQYF. Here the CDR3 DNA reads TGTGCCATCAGTGGACAGGCTTCCCCTTTCTCCTACGAGCAGTACTTC.

This chain links TRBV5-5 with TRBJ1-1; no clear D gene. There are 12 residues in the CDR3. Between the trimmed V and J ends, which lost 0 bases and 11 bases, there was a span of 11 bases. CDR1 and CDR2 from the germline V gene are SGHKS and YYEKEE (reference sequence). This CDR3 is CASSLGRERAFF. Here the CDR3 DNA reads TGTGCCAGCAGCTTGGGTAGGGAAAGGGCTTTCTTT.

This chain uses TRBV7-8 with TRBJ1-2, with D hard to call. Per germline, CDR1 SGHVS and CDR2 FQNEAQ. This CDR3 is 12 amino acids long. Trimming cost V 5 bases and J 8 bases, with 12 bases left between them. The CDR3 loop is CASSGRVGGYTF. The CDR3 DNA reads as TGTGCCAGCAGCGGCCGCGTGGGGGGCTACACCTTC.

The gene calls are TRBV4-1 and TRBJ1-2; possibly TRBD1 for D (6 bases). V was pared by 1 base and J by 9 bases, with 15 bases between. This CDR3 spans 14 amino acids. Germline assignment: CDR1 MGHRA and CDR2 YSYEKL. The CDR3 DNA reads as TGCGCCAGCAGCCAAGTAGAGACAGGCACGAGCTACACCTTC. Translating gives CASSQVETGTSYTF.

In nucleotides, the CDR3 is TGTGCCAGCAGCCTAGGGACCTTGGCTTTCTTT. It is translated as CASSLGTLAFF. The chain recombines TRBV6-1 with TRBJ1-1; D perhaps matches TRBD1 (5 bases). Germline assignment: CDR1 MNHNS and CDR2 SASEGT. Between the trimmed V and J ends, which lost 6 bases and 11 bases, there was a span of 13 bases. The length of the CDR3 is 11 residues.

The genes are TRBV18 and TRBJ2-7; 9 bases are a match to TRBD2. The CDR3 runs to 14 residues. With 3 bases clipped from V and 4 bases from J, the junction kept 4 bases outside the gene matches. Germline-derived CDR1 and CDR2 are KGHSH and LQKENI. The CDR3 sequence is CASSPDSGGYEQYF. CDR3 bases: TGTGCCAGCTCACCGGATAGCGGGGGATACGAGCAGTACTTC.

The gene calls are TRBV5-1 and TRBJ2-1; no firm D call. CDR3 length: 14 amino acids. The V end was cut by 0 bases, the J end by 7 bases, with 11 bases between. Germline-derived CDR1 and CDR2 are SGHRS and YFSETQ. The CDR3, as DNA: TGCGCCAGCAGCTTGGTCCAGAATAAGAATGAGCAGTTCTTC. This sequence encodes CASSLVQNKNEQFF.